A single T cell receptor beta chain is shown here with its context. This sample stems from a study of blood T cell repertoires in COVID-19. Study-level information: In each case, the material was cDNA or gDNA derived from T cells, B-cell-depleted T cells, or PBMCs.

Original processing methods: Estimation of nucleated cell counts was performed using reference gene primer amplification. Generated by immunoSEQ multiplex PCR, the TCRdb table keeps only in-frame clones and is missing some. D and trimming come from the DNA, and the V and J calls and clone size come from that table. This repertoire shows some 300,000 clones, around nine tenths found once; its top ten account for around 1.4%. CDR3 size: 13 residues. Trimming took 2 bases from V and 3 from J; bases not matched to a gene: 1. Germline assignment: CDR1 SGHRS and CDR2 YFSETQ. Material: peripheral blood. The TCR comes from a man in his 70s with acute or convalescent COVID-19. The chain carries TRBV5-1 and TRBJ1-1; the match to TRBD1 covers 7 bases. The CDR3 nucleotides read TGCGCCAGCAGCTTCCAGGGGGACACTGAAGCTTTCTTT. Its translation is CASSFQGDTEAFF.